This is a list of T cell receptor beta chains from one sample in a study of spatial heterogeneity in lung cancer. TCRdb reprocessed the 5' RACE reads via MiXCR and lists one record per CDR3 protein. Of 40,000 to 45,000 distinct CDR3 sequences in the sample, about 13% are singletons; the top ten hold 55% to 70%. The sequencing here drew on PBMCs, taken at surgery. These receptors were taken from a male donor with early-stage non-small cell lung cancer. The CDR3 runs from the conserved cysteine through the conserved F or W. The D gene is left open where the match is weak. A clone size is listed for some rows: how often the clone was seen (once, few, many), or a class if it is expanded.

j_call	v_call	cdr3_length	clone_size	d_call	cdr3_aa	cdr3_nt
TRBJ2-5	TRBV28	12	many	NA	CASSFEVETQYF	TGTGCCAGCAGTTTCGAGGTAGAGACCCAGTACTTC
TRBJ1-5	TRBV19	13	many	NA	CASSKSSNQPQHF	TGTGCCAGTAGTAAAAGTAGCAATCAGCCCCAGCATTTT
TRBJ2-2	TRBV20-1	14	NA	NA	CSARNGPAEGELFF	TGCAGTGCTAGAAACGGACCCGCCGAGGGGGAGCTGTTTTTT
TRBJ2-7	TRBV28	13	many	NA	CASSLGTEVEQYF	TGTGCCAGCAGTTTGGGCACCGAGGTCGAGCAGTACTTC
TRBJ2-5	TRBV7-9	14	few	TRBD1	CASSPGQGKETQYF	TGTGCCAGCAGCCCCGGACAGGGGAAAGAGACCCAGTACTTC
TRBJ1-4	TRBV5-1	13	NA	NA	CASSQDENEKLFF	TGCGCCAGCAGTCAGGACGAGAATGAAAAACTGTTTTTT
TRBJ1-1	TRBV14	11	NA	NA	CASSQGYGAFF	TGTGCCAGCAGCCAAGGCTATGGAGCTTTCTTT
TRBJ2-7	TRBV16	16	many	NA	CASSQFQTGGSYEQYF	TGTGCCAGCAGCCAATTCCAGACAGGCGGTTCCTACGAGCAGTACTTC
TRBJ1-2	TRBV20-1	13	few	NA	CSARDQTNYGYTF	TGCAGTGCTAGAGATCAGACAAACTATGGCTACACCTTC
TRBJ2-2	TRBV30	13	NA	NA	CAWSRLQTGELFF	TGTGCCTGGAGTCGGCTACAGACCGGGGAGCTGTTTTTT
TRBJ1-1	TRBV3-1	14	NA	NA	CASSQISGAVVAFF	TGTGCCAGCAGCCAAATATCGGGGGCTGTTGTGGCTTTCTTT
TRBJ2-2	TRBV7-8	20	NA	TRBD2	CASSMGLAGAIPGYTGELFF	TGTGCCAGCAGCATGGGACTAGCGGGAGCCATACCGGGCTACACCGGGGAGCTGTTTTTT
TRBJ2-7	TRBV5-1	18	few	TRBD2	CASSLAPPVAGGPYEQYF	TGCGCCAGCAGCTTGGCGCCGCCGGTAGCGGGGGGTCCCTACGAGCAGTACTTC
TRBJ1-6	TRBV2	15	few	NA	CASSERGPSNSPLHF	TGTGCCAGCAGTGAACGGGGGCCGAGTAATTCACCCCTCCACTTT